These 23 T cell receptor beta chains were all obtained from the same sample, sequenced in a study of CD8 T cells in ankylosing spondylitis. Using its own MiXCR run on the 5' RACE reads, TCRdb lists one record per CDR3 protein. Here the sample spans more than 400,000 distinct CDR3 sequences, approximately 5.3% being singletons. These TCRs' antigens remain unknown. Findings and caveats of the study: Blood from ankylosing spondylitis patients appeared to carry a characteristic roughly eight-variant TCR beta motif.

The sample was blood, either unsorted or a sorted T cell fraction (not recorded which). The receptor set was obtained from a male donor with ankylosing spondylitis.

This clonotype was seen a handful of times. This rearrangement joins TRBV25-1 to TRBJ1-6; D is ambiguous. Trimming shortened V by 3 bases and J by 8 bases, and 8 bases separated the two germline ends. CDR1 MGHDK and CDR2 SYGVNS come from the germline V gene. The CDR3 contains 13 residues. The CDR3 DNA reads TGTGCCAGCAGTGATTTTATTCATTCACCCCTCCACTTT. Amino acid sequence: CASSDFIHSPLHF. Full variable domain (missing parts from reference TRBV25-1 and TRBJ1-6): EADIYQTPRYLVIGTGKKITLECSQTMGHDKMYWYQQDPGMELHLIHYSYGVNSTEKGDLSSESTVSRIRTEHFPLTLESARPSHTSQYLCASSDFIHSPLHFGNGTRLTVT.

This clonotype was picked up many times. The chain links TRBV4-3 to TRBJ2-7; 12 positions agree with TRBD2. Unmatched junction bases numbered 2, after V lost 3 bases and J lost 2 bases. CDR1 and CDR2 (germline): LGHNA, YSLEER. This CDR3 has 15 residues. The CDR3 reads CASSQGLAGTYEQYF. The CDR3 nucleotides are TGCGCCAGCAGCCAGGGACTAGCGGGTACCTACGAGCAGTACTTC.

This clonotype has at least ten counts. The chain carries TRBV7-9 and TRBJ1-1; TRBD1 agrees at 9 bases. Germline CDR1 is SEHNR and CDR2 is FQNEAQ (reference sequence). The CDR3 totals 14 residues. Germline trimming cut 8 bases from V and 2 bases from J; bases unmatched to any gene: 6. The CDR3 nucleotides read TGTGCCAGCCACCGGGACAGGGCTAACACTGAAGCTTTCTTT. It translates to CASHRDRANTEAFF.

This clonotype was seen many times. The V call is TRBV2, the J call TRBJ2-1, with 8 positions matching TRBD2. V lost 6 bases to trimming and J lost 8 bases; unmatched junction nucleotides: 9. This CDR3 comprises 14 residues. Germline V gives CDR1 SNHLY, CDR2 FYNNEI. The CDR3 nucleotides read TGTGCCAGCAGGGGGACTAGTGGCGTCTATGAGCAGTTCTTC. It is translated as CASRGTSGVYEQFF.

A note on this clonotype: Being one base from a much bigger clone, this may be a read error. The rearrangement joins TRBV7-3 to TRBJ2-2, with a possible D match to TRBD2 (6 bases). V was shortened by 6 bases and J by 5 bases, with 13 bases between the two germline ends. In germline, CDR1 is SGHTA, CDR2 FQGTGA. The CDR3 extends over 14 amino acids. In DNA form, the CDR3 reads TGTGCCAGCAGATTGGGACTTACAACCGGGGAGCTGTTTTTT. This translates into CASRLGLTTGELFF.

The chain uses TRBV9 and TRBJ2-7; the D is unclear. Trimming took off 9 bases at V and 5 bases at J, with 6 bases between the two ends. This CDR3 region has 9 residues. Germline V gene data show CDR1 as SGDLS and CDR2 as YYNGEE. The CDR3 DNA reads TGTGCCACTGTCCACGAGCAGTACTTC. It is translated as CATVHEQYF.

The CDR3 is CSARPGGRNQPQHF. The CDR3 region has the DNA TGCAGTGCTAGACCCGGGGGCCGGAATCAGCCCCAGCATTTT. The rearrangement joins TRBV20-1 to TRBJ1-5, with D perhaps TRBD1 (6 bases). CDR3 length: 14 residues. V gave up 2 bases and J gave up 4 bases, with 12 bases separating them. The germline CDR1 and CDR2 sequences are DFQATT and SNEGSKA (reference sequence).

This clonotype came up many times. The chain recombines TRBV5-1 with TRBJ1-1; 7 bases match TRBD1. With 3 bases clipped from V and 3 bases from J, the junction kept 2 bases outside the gene matches. CDR1 and CDR2 (germline): SGHRS, YFSETQ. CDR3 size: 13 residues. The CDR3 loop reads CASSSQGDTEAFF. In nucleotides, the CDR3 is TGCGCCAGCAGCTCGCAGGGGGACACTGAAGCTTTCTTT. Full variable domain (missing parts from reference TRBV5-1 and TRBJ1-1): KAGVTQTPRYLIKTRGQQVTLSCSPISGHRSVSWYQQTPGQGLQFLFEYFSETQRNKGNFPGRFSGRQFSNSRSEMNVSTLELGDSALYLCASSSQGDTEAFFGQGTRLTVV.

This clonotype was detected many times. The chain combines TRBV12-3 or TRBV12-4 with TRBJ1-1, with 12 bases matching TRBD1. V shed 2 bases, J shed 10 bases, and the junction held 5 bases outside the gene matches. The CDR3 consists of 14 residues. CDR3 sequence (DNA): TGTGCCAGCAGTTTATGGGACAGGGGGCGCAGAGCTTTCTTT. It yields the protein CASSLWDRGRRAFF.

This clonotype was counted many times. The CDR3 nucleotides are TGTGCCAGCAGCCAAGATCTAGGCCGGACCCAGTACTTC. It is translated as CASSQDLGRTQYF. The chain carries TRBV4-2 and TRBJ2-5, with no clear D. The CDR3 is made up of 13 amino acids. Germline assignment: CDR1 LGHNA and CDR2 YNFKEQ. V was trimmed by 0 bases and J by 7 bases, leaving 9 bases between them.

This clonotype was found a few times. This chain joins TRBV7-2 and TRBJ2-5; D is possibly TRBD2 (5 bases). V was trimmed by 5 bases and J by 4 bases, leaving 14 bases between them. Germline V lookup: CDR1 SGHTA, CDR2 FQGNSA. The CDR3 runs 14 residues. CDR3 loop: CASSPGRELETQYF. The CDR3 DNA is TGTGCCAGCAGCCCCGGACGGGAACTAGAGACCCAGTACTTC.

This clonotype has ten or more counts. The CDR3 loop is CASSYSWQYLVNTEAFF. In DNA, the CDR3 is TGTGCCAGCAGTTACTCTTGGCAGTACCTTGTGAACACTGAAGCTTTCTTT. The gene calls are TRBV6-5 and TRBJ1-1; D unclear. Germline V CDR1 and CDR2: MNHEY, SVGAGI. The CDR3 has 17 amino acids. Trimming removed 0 bases from V and 0 bases from J, with 14 bases in between.

This clonotype was seen many times. This chain uses TRBV29-1 with TRBJ2-3, with 8 bases that match TRBD1. In germline, CDR1 is SQVTM, CDR2 ANQGSEA. Germline trimming cut 6 bases from V and 0 bases from J; bases unmatched to any gene: 2. This CDR3 is built from 13 residues. CDR3 loop: CSVGTGSTDTQYF. As DNA, the CDR3 is TGCAGCGTCGGGACAGGTAGCACAGATACGCAGTATTTT.

CDR3 residues: CASRSGGTSSGANVLTF. In DNA, the CDR3 is TGTGCCAGCAGATCCGGAGGGACAAGCTCTGGGGCCAACGTCCTGACTTTC. The V gene is TRBV27, the J gene TRBJ2-6; tentatively, D is TRBD1 or TRBD2 (6 bases each). The CDR3 is 17 amino acids. The ends were cut back, 6 bases at V and 0 bases at J, with 15 bases in the middle. The germline gives CDR1 MNHEY, CDR2 SMNVEV (reference sequence).

This clonotype occurred a few times. The J gene is TRBJ2-7, the V gene TRBV2; TRBD1 matches 9 bases. V lost 6 bases and J lost 7; bases outside the gene matches: 10. The CDR3 is 14 residues long. Germline V gene lookup returns CDR1 SNHLY and CDR2 FYNNEI. The CDR3: CASRTGTGNKEQYF. DNA of the CDR3: TGTGCCAGCAGAACCGGGACAGGGAATAAGGAGCAGTACTTC.

This clonotype has a count of ten or more. This chain joins TRBV12-3 or TRBV12-4 and TRBJ1-2; D unresolved. The CDR3 extends over 15 amino acids. Trimming took 6 bases from V and 0 from J, leaving 14 bases between them. CDR3 in amino acids: CASSPTVYANYGYTF. CDR3 coding DNA: TGTGCCAGCAGCCCAACAGTCTACGCTAACTATGGCTACACCTTC.

This clonotype has at least ten counts. V and J are TRBV5-1 and TRBJ1-2; 8 bases agree with TRBD1. This CDR3 has 14 amino acids. Trimming cost V 4 bases and J 3 bases; bases outside gene matches: 5. Germline CDR1 SGHRS, CDR2 YFSETQ. In nucleotides, the CDR3 is TGCGCCAGCAGCCCTGACAGGGGAGACTATGGCTACACCTTC. Translating gives CASSPDRGDYGYTF.

This clonotype came up many times. One end of the junction does not line up with germline, which may come from a read error. This chain joins TRBV7-7 and TRBJ2-3; D remains ambiguous. From germline, CDR1 is SSHAT and CDR2 FNYEAQ (reference sequence). This CDR3 has 16 residues. In nucleotides, the CDR3 is TGTGCTAGCAGCTTAGGTATGGACCGGAGCACAGATACGCAGTATTTT. It codes for CASSLGMDRSTDTQYF.

As concerns this clonotype: This may be a read error, as it is one base from a much larger clone. The genes are TRBV27 and TRBJ2-7; no definite D call. The length of the CDR3 is 13 residues. V lost 6 bases and J lost 4, with 13 bases in between. Germline loops: CDR1 MNHEY, CDR2 SMNVEV (reference sequence). CDR3 in amino acids: CASSAAIPYEQYF. The DNA of the CDR3 is TGTGCCAGCAGCGCGGCGATACCTTACGAGCAGTACTTC.

In this sample, this clonotype turned up many times. This rearrangement joins TRBV27 to TRBJ1-5, with unresolved D. Germline V gene lookup returns CDR1 MNHEY and CDR2 SMNVEV (reference sequence). The length of the CDR3 is 13 residues. V lost 3 bases, J lost 5 bases, and 8 bases lay in between. The CDR3: CASSFSPYQPQHF. The CDR3, as DNA: TGTGCCAGCAGTTTCTCCCCCTATCAGCCCCAGCATTTT.

In this sample, this clonotype turned up many times. The V call is TRBV7-2, the J call TRBJ1-2; the D is unclear. This CDR3 contains 14 residues. Trimming stripped 7 bases from V and 0 bases from J, with 12 bases between. In germline, CDR1 is SGHTA, CDR2 FQGNSA. This CDR3 is CASTRTETNYGYTF. CDR3 in DNA: TGTGCCAGCACCCGGACGGAAACTAACTATGGCTACACCTTC.

This clonotype occurred many times. The V and J genes are TRBV9 and TRBJ1-5, with D perhaps TRBD1 (5 bases). With 2 bases removed from V and 6 bases from J, the gap between germline ends came to 18 bases. Germline values: CDR1 SGDLS, CDR2 YYNGEE. The length of the CDR3 is 16 residues. The CDR3 nucleotides are TGTGCCAGCAGCGTGGGATCGGGGGGAGGGACTCAGCCCCAGCATTTT. This sequence encodes CASSVGSGGGTQPQHF.

At least ten counts were recorded for this clonotype. V and J are TRBV12-3 or TRBV12-4 and TRBJ1-1; D remains unclear. This CDR3 spans 16 amino acids. Trimming cost V 1 base and J 0 bases, with 12 bases left between them. The CDR3 sequence is CASSLGLTEMNTEAFF. In nucleotides, the CDR3 is TGTGCCAGCAGTTTAGGGTTGACCGAGATGAACACTGAAGCTTTCTTT.